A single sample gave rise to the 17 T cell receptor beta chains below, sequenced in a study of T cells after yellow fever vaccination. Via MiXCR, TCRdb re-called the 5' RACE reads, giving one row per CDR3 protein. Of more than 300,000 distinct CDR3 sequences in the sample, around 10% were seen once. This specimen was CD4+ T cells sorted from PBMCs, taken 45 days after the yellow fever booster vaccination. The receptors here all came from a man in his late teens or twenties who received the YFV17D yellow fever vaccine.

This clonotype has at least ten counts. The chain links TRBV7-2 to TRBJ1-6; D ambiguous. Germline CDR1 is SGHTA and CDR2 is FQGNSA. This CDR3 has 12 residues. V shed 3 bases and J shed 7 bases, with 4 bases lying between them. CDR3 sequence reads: CASSLDNSPLHF. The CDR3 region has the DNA TGTGCCAGCAGCTTGGACAATTCACCCCTCCACTTT.

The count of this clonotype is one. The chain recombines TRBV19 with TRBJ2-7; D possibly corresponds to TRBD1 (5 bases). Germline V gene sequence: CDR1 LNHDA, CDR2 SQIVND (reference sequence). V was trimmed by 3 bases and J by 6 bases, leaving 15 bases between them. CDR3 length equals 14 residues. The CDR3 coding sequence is TGTGCCAGTAGTATTTTGCAGGGCCTTGGCGAGCAGTACTTC. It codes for CASSILQGLGEQYF.

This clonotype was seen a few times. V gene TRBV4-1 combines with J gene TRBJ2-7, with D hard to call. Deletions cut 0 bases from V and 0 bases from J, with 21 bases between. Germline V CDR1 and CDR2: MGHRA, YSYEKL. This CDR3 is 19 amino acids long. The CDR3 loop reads CASSQDLIFGQPPSYEQYF. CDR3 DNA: TGCGCCAGCAGCCAAGATCTAATCTTTGGGCAGCCTCCCTCCTACGAGCAGTACTTC.

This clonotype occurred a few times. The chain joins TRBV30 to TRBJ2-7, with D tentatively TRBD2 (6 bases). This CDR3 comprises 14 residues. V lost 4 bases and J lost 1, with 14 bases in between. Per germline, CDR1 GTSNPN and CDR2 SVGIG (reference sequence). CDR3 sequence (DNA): TGTGCCTGGATCCCCCCCGGGAGTTCCTACGAGCAGTACTTC. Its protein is CAWIPPGSSYEQYF.

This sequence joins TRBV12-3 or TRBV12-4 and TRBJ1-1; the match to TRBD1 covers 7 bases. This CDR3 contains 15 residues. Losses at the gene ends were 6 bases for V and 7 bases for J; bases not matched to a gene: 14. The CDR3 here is CASRERSGQSFEAFF. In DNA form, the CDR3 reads TGTGCCAGCAGAGAAAGGTCGGGACAGAGTTTTGAAGCTTTCTTT.

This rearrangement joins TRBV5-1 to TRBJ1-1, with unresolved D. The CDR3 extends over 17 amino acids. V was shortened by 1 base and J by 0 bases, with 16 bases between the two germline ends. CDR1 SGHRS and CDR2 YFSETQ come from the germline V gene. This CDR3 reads CASSLLPGHDMNTEAFF. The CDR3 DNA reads TGCGCCAGCAGCTTGCTTCCCGGTCATGACATGAACACTGAAGCTTTCTTT.

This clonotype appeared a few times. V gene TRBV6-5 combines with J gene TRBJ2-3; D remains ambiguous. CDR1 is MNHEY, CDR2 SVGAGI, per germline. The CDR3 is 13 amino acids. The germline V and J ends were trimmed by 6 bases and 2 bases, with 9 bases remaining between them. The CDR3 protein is CASRGISTDTQYF. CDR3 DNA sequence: TGTGCCAGCAGGGGGATCTCCACAGATACGCAGTATTTT.

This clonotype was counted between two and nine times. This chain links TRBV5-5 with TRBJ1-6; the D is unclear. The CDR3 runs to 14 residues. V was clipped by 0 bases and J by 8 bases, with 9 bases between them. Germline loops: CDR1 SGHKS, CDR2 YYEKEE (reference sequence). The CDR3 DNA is TGTGCCAGCAGCTTGGATGGTTTCCATTCACCCCTCCACTTT. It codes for CASSLDGFHSPLHF.

In nucleotides, the CDR3 is TGCAGTGCTAGAGATCAGGAAGGCACAGATACGCAGTATTTT. Residues: CSARDQEGTDTQYF. The chain carries TRBV20-1 and TRBJ2-3, with D uncertain. The CDR3 totals 14 residues. V was shortened by 0 bases and J by 1 base, with 8 bases between the two germline ends. The germline gives CDR1 DFQATT, CDR2 SNEGSKA (reference sequence).

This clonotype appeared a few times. This CDR3 is CSAQYRGTGGTQYF. Here the CDR3 DNA reads TGCAGTGCTCAGTACAGGGGAACCGGGGGTACGCAGTATTTT. V gene TRBV20-1 combines with J gene TRBJ2-3, with a possible D match to TRBD1 (7 bases). V was trimmed by 5 bases and J by 8 bases, leaving 20 bases between them. The V gene's germline CDR1 is DFQATT and CDR2 SNEGSKA (reference sequence). The CDR3 is 14 residues long.

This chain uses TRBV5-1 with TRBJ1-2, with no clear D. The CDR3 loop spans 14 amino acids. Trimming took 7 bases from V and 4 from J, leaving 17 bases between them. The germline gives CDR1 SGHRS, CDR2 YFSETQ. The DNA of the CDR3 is TGCGCCAGCGGTTTGGGGAAGGGTCTCTATGGCTACACCTTC. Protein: CASGLGKGLYGYTF. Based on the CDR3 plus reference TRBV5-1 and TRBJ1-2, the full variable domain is KAGVTQTPRYLIKTRGQQVTLSCSPISGHRSVSWYQQTPGQGLQFLFEYFSETQRNKGNFPGRFSGRQFSNSRSEMNVSTLELGDSALYLCASGLGKGLYGYTFGSGTRLTVV.

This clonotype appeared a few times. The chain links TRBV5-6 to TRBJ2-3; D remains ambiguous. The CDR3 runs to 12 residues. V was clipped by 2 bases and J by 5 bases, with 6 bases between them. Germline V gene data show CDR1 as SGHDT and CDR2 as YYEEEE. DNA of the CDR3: TGTGCCAGCAGCTTTTATCGAGATACGCAGTATTTT. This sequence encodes CASSFYRDTQYF.

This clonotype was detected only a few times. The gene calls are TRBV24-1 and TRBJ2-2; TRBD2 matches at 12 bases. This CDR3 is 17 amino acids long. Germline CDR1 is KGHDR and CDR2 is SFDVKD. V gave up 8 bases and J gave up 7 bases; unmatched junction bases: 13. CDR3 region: CATIQLAGGPLGGELFF. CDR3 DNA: TGTGCCACCATCCAACTAGCGGGGGGACCGCTGGGCGGGGAGCTGTTTTTT.

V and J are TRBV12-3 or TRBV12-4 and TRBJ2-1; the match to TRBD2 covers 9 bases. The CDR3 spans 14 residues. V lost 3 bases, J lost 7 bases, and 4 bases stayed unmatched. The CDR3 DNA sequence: TGTGCCAGCAGTTTCGGCGCGGGGGGGAATGAGCAGTTCTTC. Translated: CASSFGAGGNEQFF.

The CDR3 spells CASSLRGVLVDTQYF. The CDR3 nucleotides are TGTGCCAGCAGCTTAAGGGGGGTTCTGGTAGATACGCAGTATTTT. The gene calls are TRBV7-2 and TRBJ2-3; D may be TRBD1 or TRBD2 (6 bases each). Trimming left V 2 bases short and J 5 bases short, with 14 bases between. The CDR3 runs 15 residues. Germline-derived CDR1 and CDR2 are SGHTA and FQGNSA.

DNA of the CDR3: TGCAGTGCTAGAACCCTAGGACAGTCTGGGAAGCCCCAGCATTTT. Its protein product is CSARTLGQSGKPQHF. This sequence joins TRBV20-1 and TRBJ1-5; a possible D gene is TRBD1 (6 bases). The CDR3 loop spans 15 amino acids. Deletions cut 2 bases from V and 8 bases from J, with 19 bases between. Germline-derived CDR1 and CDR2 are DFQATT and SNEGSKA (reference sequence).

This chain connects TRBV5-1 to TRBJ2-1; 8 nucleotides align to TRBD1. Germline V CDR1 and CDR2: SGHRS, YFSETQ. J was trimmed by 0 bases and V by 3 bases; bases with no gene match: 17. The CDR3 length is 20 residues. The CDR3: CASSSQLDRVNVFSYNEQFF. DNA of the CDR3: TGCGCCAGCAGCTCCCAACTGGACAGGGTTAATGTTTTCTCCTACAATGAGCAGTTCTTC.